This T cell receptor beta chain was identified during a study of T cell repertoires in cytomegalovirus infection. At the level of the study: Matching HLA type, along with CMV infection, was indicated by public TCR beta signatures. The study, taken as a whole, reports: Totalled public TCR beta family frequency picked out people who carried CMV plus the relevant HLA.

The CDR3 covers 15 residues. J gave up 3 bases and V 4 bases, and 6 bases lay outside the gene matches. Looked up from germline, CDR1 is LGHDT and CDR2 is YNNKEL (reference sequence). TCRdb recomputed calls from the reads with MiXCR, one row per CDR3 protein. The sample includes about 300,000 distinct CDR3 sequences, roughly 9.3% seen only once; the top ten take around 2.5%. This clonotype was counted once. As yet, its antigen is unknown. V usage is TRBV3-1 and J usage is TRBJ2-4; 7 bases fit TRBD1. Sequencing used PBMCs. This TCR was recovered from a human donor in good health (CMV status not recorded). Some clones in this sample may be carry-over from other donors' samples. CDR3 coding DNA: TGTGCCAGCAGCCCTACAGGGGAAGGCAAAAACATTCAGTACTTC. Translation: CASSPTGEGKNIQYF.